The rows below give T cell receptor beta chains drawn from one sample of a study of blood T cells in healthy people across ages. TCRdb re-called the 5' RACE reads through MiXCR, storing one row per CDR3 protein. In the table there are fewer than 1.5 million distinct CDR3 sequences, 40% to 50% of which are singletons. Sequencing was carried out using blood. Receptor source: a woman aged 18-29 years in good health. Both conserved end residues are part of each CDR3. Fields, in order: V gene, CDR3 length, J gene, clone size, D gene, CDR3 protein, CDR3 DNA. A D gene is named only where the DNA matches it firmly. Clone size is given for some rows only: seen once, a few or many times, or a class if the clone is expanded.

v_gene: TRBV6-1; len: 15; j_gene: TRBJ2-1; abundance: .; d_gene: .; CDR3aa: CAARPAKAFQETQFF; CDR3nt: TGTGCCGCCCGGCCAGCAAAAGCGTTCCAAGAGACCCAGTTCTTC
v_gene: TRBV27; len: 16; j_gene: TRBJ1-1; abundance: .; d_gene: .; CDR3aa: CASSWAPDGGNTEAFF; CDR3nt: TGTGCCAGCAGTTGGGCCCCGGACGGCGGGAACACTGAAGCTTTCTTT
v_gene: TRBV7-2; len: 15; j_gene: TRBJ1-5; abundance: .; d_gene: .; CDR3aa: CASSLALGVEQPQHF; CDR3nt: TGTGCCAGCAGCTTAGCGTTGGGGGTTGAGCAGCCCCAGCATTTT
v_gene: TRBV28; len: 15; j_gene: TRBJ1-1; abundance: .; d_gene: .; CDR3aa: CASSSTGDMNTEAFF; CDR3nt: TGTGCCAGCAGTTCAACAGGAGACATGAACACTGAAGCTTTCTTT
v_gene: TRBV12-3/TRBV12-4; len: 15; j_gene: TRBJ2-5; abundance: .; d_gene: TRBD2; CDR3aa: CASSLLRGGRETQYF; CDR3nt: TGTGCCAGCAGTTTGTTGCGGGGGGGCCGGGAGACCCAGTACTTC
v_gene: TRBV11-3; len: 20; j_gene: TRBJ2-3; abundance: .; d_gene: TRBD2; CDR3aa: CASSPRDQRLAGDRTDTQYF; CDR3nt: TGTGCCAGCAGCCCCAGGGACCAACGTCTAGCGGGAGACCGCACAGATACGCAGTATTTT
v_gene: TRBV7-2; len: 15; j_gene: TRBJ2-1; abundance: few; d_gene: TRBD1; CDR3aa: CASSPRDRVTNEQFF; CDR3nt: TGTGCCAGCAGCCCCCGGGACAGGGTCACCAATGAGCAGTTCTTC
v_gene: TRBV28; len: 12; j_gene: TRBJ1-1; abundance: few; d_gene: .; CDR3aa: CASSLYQGEAFF; CDR3nt: TGTGCCAGCAGTTTATACCAGGGTGAAGCTTTCTTT
v_gene: TRBV6-5; len: 13; j_gene: TRBJ2-1; abundance: .; d_gene: .; CDR3aa: CASSPGFLDEQFF; CDR3nt: TGTGCCAGCAGCCCAGGGTTCCTGGATGAGCAGTTCTTC
v_gene: TRBV7-8; len: 19; j_gene: TRBJ1-1; abundance: .; d_gene: .; CDR3aa: CASSVTGGTPILLNTEAFF; CDR3nt: TGTGCCAGCAGCGTAACCGGTGGGACACCCATACTCCTGAACACTGAAGCTTTCTTT
v_gene: TRBV7-2; len: 18; j_gene: TRBJ2-3; abundance: .; d_gene: TRBD2; CDR3aa: CASSLGTSGKWSTDTQYF; CDR3nt: TGTGCCAGCAGCTTAGGGACTAGCGGGAAATGGAGCACAGATACGCAGTATTTT
v_gene: TRBV14; len: 14; j_gene: TRBJ1-2; abundance: once; d_gene: .; CDR3aa: CASSQRGGGDGYTF; CDR3nt: TGTGCCAGCAGCCAGAGGGGGGGAGGCGATGGCTACACCTTC
v_gene: TRBV12-3/TRBV12-4; len: 15; j_gene: TRBJ1-1; abundance: few; d_gene: .; CDR3aa: CASSLRGSGSTEAFF; CDR3nt: TGTGCCAGCAGTTTAAGGGGGAGTGGGAGCACTGAAGCTTTCTTT
v_gene: TRBV5-1; len: 16; j_gene: TRBJ2-7; abundance: .; d_gene: .; CDR3aa: CASSLESTVGFHEQYF; CDR3nt: TGCGCCAGCAGCTTGGAAAGTACGGTCGGATTCCACGAGCAGTACTTC
v_gene: TRBV5-1; len: 14; j_gene: TRBJ2-2; abundance: .; d_gene: .; CDR3aa: CASSLVRGNGELFF; CDR3nt: TGCGCCAGCAGCTTGGTTAGGGGTAACGGGGAGCTGTTTTTT
v_gene: TRBV3-1; len: 16; j_gene: TRBJ2-7; abundance: .; d_gene: TRBD2; CDR3aa: CASSRLGAGVGNEQYF; CDR3nt: TGTGCCAGCAGCCGTCTAGGAGCGGGAGTGGGTAATGAGCAGTACTTC
v_gene: TRBV6-5; len: 14; j_gene: TRBJ1-2; abundance: few; d_gene: TRBD1; CDR3aa: CASRTDRGRGSYTF; CDR3nt: TGTGCCAGCAGGACGGACAGGGGCAGAGGGAGCTACACCTTC
v_gene: TRBV20-1; len: 14; j_gene: TRBJ2-3; abundance: .; d_gene: TRBD2; CDR3aa: CSAATSGGTDTQYF; CDR3nt: TGCAGTGCTGCCACTAGCGGGGGCACAGATACGCAGTATTTT
v_gene: TRBV12-3/TRBV12-4; len: 14; j_gene: TRBJ2-1; abundance: .; d_gene: .; CDR3aa: CASSLAGAGDERFF; CDR3nt: TGTGCCAGCAGTTTAGCGGGGGCCGGGGATGAGCGGTTCTTC
v_gene: TRBV6-5; len: 14; j_gene: TRBJ1-2; abundance: .; d_gene: .; CDR3aa: CASSYQAPNYGYTF; CDR3nt: TGTGCCAGCAGTTACCAGGCCCCTAACTATGGCTACACCTTC
v_gene: TRBV4-1; len: 15; j_gene: TRBJ1-1; abundance: .; d_gene: .; CDR3aa: CASSFLGGRDTEAFF; CDR3nt: TGCGCCAGCAGCTTCCTGGGAGGTAGGGACACTGAAGCTTTCTTT
v_gene: TRBV12-3/TRBV12-4; len: 15; j_gene: TRBJ2-4; abundance: .; d_gene: TRBD2; CDR3aa: CASSPGTSAQDEQYF; CDR3nt: TGTGCCAGCAGTCCGGGGACTAGTGCTCAGGATGAGCAGTACTTC
v_gene: TRBV4-1; len: 16; j_gene: TRBJ1-4; abundance: few; d_gene: .; CDR3aa: CASSQEAAATNEKLFF; CDR3nt: TGCGCCAGCAGCCAAGAGGCAGCAGCAACTAATGAAAAACTGTTTTTT
v_gene: TRBV28; len: 14; j_gene: TRBJ2-7; abundance: .; d_gene: .; CDR3aa: CASSPVGAFYEQYF; CDR3nt: TGTGCCAGCAGCCCTGTGGGGGCTTTCTACGAGCAGTACTTC